A selection of T cell receptor beta chains follows, all from one sample in a study of blood T cells in healthy people across ages. TCRdb processed the 5' RACE reads anew with MiXCR; each CDR3 protein has one entry. This table holds under 1,000,000 distinct CDR3 sequences, approximately 35% found once. The specimen sequenced was blood. These receptors were taken from a man aged 18 to 29 in good health. Both conserved end residues are part of each CDR3. Fields, in order: J gene, D gene, clone size, V gene, CDR3 DNA, CDR3 protein. D genes are given only for firm matches. Only part of the rows carry a size: once, few, many, or a class if the clone is expanded.

TRBJ2-5,NA,many,TRBV10-3,TGTGCCATCAGTGAGTCGGCAGGGCTGGGGCAGTACTTC,CAISESAGLGQYF
TRBJ2-7,TRBD2,NA,TRBV27,TGTGCCAGCAGTCCACCGCGCCTAGGGCCGACAATTCCGGCTAGCGGGGTCTACGAGCAGTACTTC,CASSPPRLGPTIPASGVYEQYF
TRBJ2-7,NA,NA,TRBV29-1,TGCAGCGGGACCAGGGGCGCCCACGACGAGCAGTACTTC,CSGTRGAHDEQYF
TRBJ2-1,TRBD2,NA,TRBV25-1,TGTGCCAGCAGTGAAAGCGGGGGGCCTAATGAGCAGTTCTTC,CASSESGGPNEQFF
TRBJ2-1,TRBD2,NA,TRBV12-3/TRBV12-4,TGTGCCAGCAGTTTACTAGCGGGGGTTGCCAATGAGCAGTTCTTC,CASSLLAGVANEQFF
TRBJ1-1,NA,NA,TRBV7-2,TGTGCCAGCAGCTTAGACGGGGGAACTGACACTGAAGCTTTCTTT,CASSLDGGTDTEAFF
TRBJ2-7,NA,NA,TRBV20-1,TGCAGTGTCCCGACAGGACCCTACGAGCAGTACTTC,CSVPTGPYEQYF
TRBJ2-1,TRBD2,NA,TRBV14,TGTGCCAGCAGCCAAGATAGGACTAGCGGTTACAATGAGCAGTTCTTC,CASSQDRTSGYNEQFF
TRBJ2-1,TRBD2,NA,TRBV6-2/TRBV6-3,TGTGCCAGCAGTTACCTCTTCACTAGCGGGGAGTACAAGGAGCAGTTCTTC,CASSYLFTSGEYKEQFF
TRBJ1-1,NA,NA,TRBV9,TGTGCCAGCAGCGTAGAGGACAACCGCTGGGGACCGAACACTGAAGCTTTCTTT,CASSVEDNRWGPNTEAFF
TRBJ2-1,NA,NA,TRBV5-5,TGTGCCAGCAGCTTGGGAAGGGAATTTGAGCAGTTCTTC,CASSLGREFEQFF
TRBJ1-2,TRBD1,many,TRBV5-1,TGCGCCTCCTCGACAGGGGATAACTATGGCTACACCTTC,CASSTGDNYGYTF
TRBJ2-7,NA,NA,TRBV2,TGTGCCAGCAGCGGGTGGGCGGGTAGCTCCTACAATGAGCAGTACTTC,CASSGWAGSSYNEQYF
TRBJ1-2,TRBD1,NA,TRBV27,TGTGCCAGCAGTTTTGGCCCAATGAAACAGGGGCCCTATGGCTACACCTTC,CASSFGPMKQGPYGYTF
TRBJ1-2,NA,few,TRBV5-1,TGCGCCAGCAGCGCGGACCAAAACTATGGCTACACCTTC,CASSADQNYGYTF
TRBJ2-1,TRBD1,many,TRBV11-2,TGTGCCAGCATTCCAGCCGGGACAGCCTACAATGAGCAGTTCTTC,CASIPAGTAYNEQFF
TRBJ2-1,TRBD2,many,TRBV4-1,TGCGCCAGCAGCCAAGATAAGGGACTAGTCTACAATGAGCAGTTCTTC,CASSQDKGLVYNEQFF
TRBJ1-6,NA,NA,TRBV5-6,TGTGCCAGCAGCTCCCTCCACGACCAGGGGAGGAATTCACCCCTCCACTTT,CASSSLHDQGRNSPLHF
TRBJ2-5,NA,few,TRBV29-1,TGCAGCGGAGCGGACGGCCACCAAGAGACCCAGTACTTC,CSGADGHQETQYF
TRBJ1-1,TRBD1,NA,TRBV5-4,TGTGCCAGCAGCTTCATATTGACAGGGAAAGACACTGAAGCTTTCTTT,CASSFILTGKDTEAFF
TRBJ1-4,NA,few,TRBV7-2,TGTGCCAGCAGCCCCCCCCTCGGGGCCGGTTCAAAACTGTTTTTT,CASSPPLGAGSKLFF
TRBJ1-2,NA,NA,TRBV29-1,TGCAGCGTGAATACAGTAGTGGATGGCTACACCTTC,CSVNTVVDGYTF
TRBJ2-5,NA,NA,TRBV7-2,TGTGCCAGCAGCCCTAAGGTTGACGGGCCCCAAGAGACCCAGTACTTC,CASSPKVDGPQETQYF
TRBJ2-5,NA,NA,TRBV5-1,TGCGCCAGCAGCTTGACCAGGCACAATGAGCAGTACTTC,CASSLTRHNEQYF
TRBJ1-1,NA,few,TRBV7-6,TGTGCCAGCAGCCATACAGGACCGAACACTGAAGCTTTCTTT,CASSHTGPNTEAFF
TRBJ2-7,TRBD2,few,TRBV20-1,TGCAGTGTCCGGTGGACTAGCGGCTACGAGCAGTACTTC,CSVRWTSGYEQYF
TRBJ2-3,NA,NA,TRBV4-1,TGCGCCAGCAGCCAAGTTCCCCGACAGGGCACAGATACGCAGTATTTT,CASSQVPRQGTDTQYF
TRBJ2-3,NA,NA,TRBV6-4,TGTGCCAGCAGTGACTCTAGCATAGATACGCAGTATTTT,CASSDSSIDTQYF
TRBJ1-2,TRBD1,NA,TRBV4-3,TGCGCCAGCAGCCAAGATAGGGGACAGGGTAACTATGGCTACACCTTC,CASSQDRGQGNYGYTF
TRBJ2-3,NA,few,TRBV27,TGTGCCAGCAGTTTTATTGGTGGGCTAGACTTAATTTCTAGCACAGATACGCAGTATTTT,CASSFIGGLDLISSTDTQYF
TRBJ2-3,NA,NA,TRBV4-3,TGCGCCAGCAGCCCCGAGACGGGGGGACATGAAGATACGCAGTATTTT,CASSPETGGHEDTQYF
TRBJ1-2,NA,many,TRBV12-3/TRBV12-4,TGTGCCAGCAGTCGACGATCAGGGGATGGCTACACCTTC,CASSRRSGDGYTF
TRBJ2-5,NA,NA,TRBV5-1,TGCGCCAGCAGCTTGGGAAACAGTCGGACAGAGACCCAGTACTTC,CASSLGNSRTETQYF
TRBJ1-6,TRBD1,NA,TRBV7-2,TGTGCCAGCAGCACCCGGACAGGGTTCTCCTATAATTCACCCCTCCACTTT,CASSTRTGFSYNSPLHF
TRBJ2-7,NA,NA,TRBV2,TGTGCCAGTACGGGACTGAGATACGAGCAGTACTTC,CASTGLRYEQYF
TRBJ2-7,TRBD1,NA,TRBV20-1,TGCAGTGCCGGGACAGCAGACAGCTCCTACGAGCAGTACTTC,CSAGTADSSYEQYF
TRBJ1-2,TRBD1,few,TRBV20-1,TGCAGTGCTTCTCCTGGGACAGGGTGGAATGGCTACACCTTC,CSASPGTGWNGYTF
TRBJ2-7,NA,few,TRBV27,TGTGCCAGCACCTATTCTCCAAGCTCCTACGAGCAGTACTTC,CASTYSPSSYEQYF
TRBJ1-2,NA,NA,TRBV14,TGTGCCAGCAGCCAAGATAGCAGGGGCACCTATGGCTACACCTTC,CASSQDSRGTYGYTF
TRBJ1-1,NA,few,TRBV11-2,TGTGCCAGCAGCGCGTCGGGGAACACTGAAGCTTTCTTT,CASSASGNTEAFF
TRBJ2-2,TRBD2,NA,TRBV12-3/TRBV12-4,TGTGCCAGCAGTTTACTAGCGGGGGACCCATCCACCGGGGAGCTGTTTTTT,CASSLLAGDPSTGELFF
TRBJ2-3,NA,NA,TRBV25-1,TGTGCCAGCAGACTCCTCGGGACAGATACGCAGTATTTT,CASRLLGTDTQYF
TRBJ2-4,NA,NA,TRBV3-1,TGTGCCAGCAGCCAAGGGGGGTGCATTCAGTACTTC,CASSQGGCIQYF
TRBJ1-1,NA,many,TRBV7-2,TGTGCCAGCAGCTTAAGGGGGAGGCGGACTGAAGCTTTCTTT,CASSLRGRRTEAFF
TRBJ2-1,TRBD2,NA,TRBV7-3,TGTGCCAGCAGCTTGACTAGCGGGGGGGAAAATGAGCAGTTCTTC,CASSLTSGGENEQFF
TRBJ2-5,NA,NA,TRBV20-1,TGCAGTGCTAGAGTTCGGGGTCTCCAAGAGACCCAGTACTTC,CSARVRGLQETQYF